The entry below gives a single T cell receptor (beta chain) sequence along with its context. This record belongs to a study of blood T cell repertoires in COVID-19. Across the whole study: Acute and convalescent COVID-19 specimens originated in the United States, Italy and Spain. The cDNA or gDNA used as material had been derived from T cells, B-cell-depleted T cells, or PBMCs.

As originally analysed: Amplified reference gene primers provided the basis for estimating nucleated cell counts. Libraries were prepared by immunoSEQ multiplex PCR; TCRdb keeps only in-frame clonotypes and omits some of them. V and J calls and clone size follow that table, whereas D and trimming were derived from the DNA. The top ten hold roughly a tenth of the sample, which has around 140,000 clones, 80% to 90% seen once. The CDR3 is 16 amino acids. The J segment lost 2 bases and the V segment lost 3 bases, leaving 5 bases of the junction unmatched. Germline-derived CDR1 and CDR2 are SGHNT and YYREEE (reference sequence).

The V and J genes are TRBV5-4 and TRBJ2-6; 7 nucleotides agree with TRBD1. Sample: peripheral blood. This clonotype was obtained from a man in his 60s with active or convalescent COVID-19. The CDR3 DNA reads as TGTGCCAGCAGCTCACAGGGGAAAACTGGGGCCAACGTCCTGACTTTC. It is translated as CASSSQGKTGANVLTF.